These T cell receptor beta chains were read from a single sample in a study of PD-L1 blockade in urothelial cancer. Only in-frame clones appear in the TCRdb table, and some are missing; sequencing was by immunoSEQ multiplex PCR. The sample lists 45,000 to 50,000 clones, approximately 79% seen once, with around 9.3% in the top ten. The sample was PBMCs, taken around atezolizumab (anti-PD-L1) treatment. These receptor sequences come from a man between 65 and 85 years old with urothelial cancer. The CDR3 runs from the conserved cysteine through the conserved F or W. The D gene is left open where the match is weak. Clone size is shown for a subset of rows, as once, few, many or a class of expanded clone.

TRBV5-1	.	.	TRBJ2-1	TGCGCCAGCAGCTTGCAAGCAGGGTCGGAGGAGCAGTTCTTC	CASSLQAGSEEQFF
TRBV19	.	TRBD2	TRBJ2-7	TGTGCCAGTAGTACCAGCGGGAGGCCCAAGGGGGAGCAGTACTTC	CASSTSGRPKGEQYF
TRBV15	few	.	TRBJ1-2	TGTGCCACCAGCAGAGATCTTAGCGGGCGACTTGGGCCTGGCTACACCTTC	CATSRDLSGRLGPGYTF
TRBV19	.	TRBD1	TRBJ2-7	TGTGCCAGTAGTACCCAGACAGGGACAGAGCAGTACTTC	CASSTQTGTEQYF
TRBV4-1	once	TRBD1	TRBJ1-1	TGCGCCAGCAGCCCAACCACGGGACAGGGGCTGAACACTGAAGCTTTCTTT	CASSPTTGQGLNTEAFF
TRBV28	.	TRBD2	TRBJ2-1	TGTGCCAGCGTAGCGGGGGGCTCCTACAATGAGCAGTTCTTC	CASVAGGSYNEQFF
TRBV2	.	TRBD1	TRBJ2-7	TGTGCCAGCAGTGCTGACAGGGTGGCCTACGAGCAGTACTTC	CASSADRVAYEQYF
TRBV11-2	.	.	TRBJ2-7	TGTGCCAGCAGCTCCCTAGGAGGGCCCTACGAGCAGTACTTC	CASSSLGGPYEQYF
TRBV4-2	.	.	TRBJ2-3	TGTGCCAGCAGCCAAGGGGGGCGTACGCAGTATTTT	CASSQGGRTQYF
TRBV28	.	TRBD2	TRBJ2-5	TGTGCCAGCAGAGTGTTCGTGGGTCCGGGGGGAGAGACCCAGTACTTC	CASRVFVGPGGETQYF
TRBV13	.	TRBD1	TRBJ2-2	TGTGCCAGCAGCCTGACAGGGGGCGGAACCGGGGAGCTGTTTTTT	CASSLTGGGTGELFF
TRBV6-5	.	TRBD2	TRBJ2-7	TGTGCCAGCAGCCCCGAGCGGGAGGGCCTTTACGAGCAGTACTTC	CASSPEREGLYEQYF
TRBV30	.	.	TRBJ2-1	TGTGCCTGGAGGTTATGGCAATCCTACAATGAGCAGTTCTTC	CAWRLWQSYNEQFF
TRBV6-5	few	.	TRBJ2-1	TGTGCCAGCAGTTACGCTACAGGATTCTCCTACAATGAGCAGTTCTTC	CASSYATGFSYNEQFF
TRBV7-2	.	.	TRBJ2-7	TGTGCCAGCAGCTTAAGCAGGATCTACGAGCAGTACTTC	CASSLSRIYEQYF
TRBV2	.	TRBD1	TRBJ2-3	TGTGCCATACGATCACAGGGGAGTGGCACAGATACGCAGTATTTT	CAIRSQGSGTDTQYF
TRBV5-5	.	.	TRBJ2-7	TGTGCCAGCAGCTTGCCAGGGGCCTACGAGCAGTACTTC	CASSLPGAYEQYF
TRBV5-1	.	.	TRBJ1-2	TGCGCCAGCAGCGACTACAGCTATGGCTACACCTTC	CASSDYSYGYTF
TRBV6-1	.	.	TRBJ1-3	TGTGCCAGCAGCGAGACAGGATTCGCTGGAAACACCATATATTTT	CASSETGFAGNTIYF
TRBV23-1	.	.	TRBJ2-1	TGCGCCAGCAGTCAAAACGATAGCTCCTACAATGAGCAGTTCTTC	CASSQNDSSYNEQFF
TRBV11-2	.	.	TRBJ2-7	TGTGCCAGCAGCTTACGAGGGATCAGCGAGCAGTACTTC	CASSLRGISEQYF
TRBV30	once	TRBD2	TRBJ2-7	TGTGCCTGGACCCTAGCGGGCGCCTCCTACGAGCAGTACTTC	CAWTLAGASYEQYF
TRBV30	.	.	TRBJ1-5	TGTGCCTGGACCCCAACCGGGACACTATATAGCAATCAGCCCCAGCATTTT	CAWTPTGTLYSNQPQHF
TRBV5-8	.	TRBD1	TRBJ1-2	TGTGCCAGCAGCATACAGGGGGCGGATATTGGCTACACCTTC	CASSIQGADIGYTF
TRBV10-1	.	TRBD2	TRBJ2-4	TGCGCCAGCAGTGAGTGGGTAGCGGGAGTATGTGCCAAAAACATTCAGTACTTC	CASSEWVAGVCAKNIQYF
TRBV5-4	once	TRBD1	TRBJ2-1	TGTGCCAGCAGCTTGAGCCAGGGGGCCGGTGAGCAGTTCTTC	CASSLSQGAGEQFF
TRBV5-4	.	.	TRBJ1-1	TGTGCCAGCAGCTTGGGGGGCGGGGTGAACACTGAAGCTTTCTTT	CASSLGGGVNTEAFF
TRBV19	.	TRBD1	TRBJ2-7	TGTGCCAGTAGTCCCGGACAGGGGCTCTCCTACGAGCAGTACTTC	CASSPGQGLSYEQYF